These 20 T cell receptor beta chains came from one sample sequenced in a study of T cells in women clearing cervical HPV infection. Assay used: immunoSEQ multiplex PCR; TCRdb lists only in-frame clones, some missing. This listing includes 19,000 or so clones. Sequencing was performed on blood buffy coat. These TCRs come from a woman aged 18 to 69 with a cervical HPV16 infection that either progressed to CIN3+ or cleared (not recorded which).

Comments on this clone: The DNA ends 3 residues before the CDR3 does, and the rest of the CDR3 is filled in from the germline J gene. The chain couples TRBV30 to TRBJ2-1; a weak D match, TRBD2 (6 bases). V was shortened by 6 bases and J by 6 bases, with 9 bases between the two germline ends. CDR1 is GTSNPN, CDR2 SVGIG, per germline (reference sequence). This CDR3 is 11 amino acids long. Partial CDR3 DNA: TGTGCCTGTAGCGGCTGCAATGAG. Translated: CACSGCNE. The entire CDR3 protein reads CACSGCNEQFF.

A remark on this clone: The read terminates 3 residues before the CDR3 end, so the remaining end is supplied by the germline J gene. The chain is built from TRBV20-1 and TRBJ2-7, with D maybe TRBD2 (5 bases). Germline-derived CDR1 and CDR2 are DFQATT and SNEGSKA (reference sequence). Trimming took 3 bases from V and 4 from J, leaving 13 bases between them. This CDR3 comprises 13 residues. The CDR3 sequence is CSARSLTSYEQYF. CDR3 DNA (partial): TGCAGTGCTAGGTCCCTCACTAGTTACGAG.

Worth noting for this clone: The read terminates 3 residues ahead of where the CDR3 ends, so the germline J gene completes it. J is TRBJ2-5 and V is TRBV10-3; 9 bases fit TRBD2. CDR1 ENHRY and CDR2 SYGVKD come from the germline V gene. The CDR3 totals 14 residues. V was pared by 5 bases and J by 5 bases, with 6 bases of the junction left unmatched. The sequenced CDR3 bases are TGTGCCATCAGTTGGCGGGAGGGCCCGGAGACC. Amino acids: CAISWREGPET. The CDR3 in full is CAISWREGPETQYF.

On this clone itself: Coverage ceases 3 residues before the CDR3 finishes, and the germline J gene fills in the end. The V and J genes are TRBV2 and TRBJ2-7, with no clear D. CDR1 and CDR2 from the germline V gene are SNHLY and FYNNEI. This CDR3 is 12 amino acids long. Deletions cut 5 bases from V and 0 bases from J, with 5 bases between. CDR3 sequence: CASSLSSYEQYF. The sequenced part of the CDR3 DNA is TGTGCCAGCAGTCTTAGCTCCTACGAG.

Remarks on this clone: The junction shows a germline mismatch at one end, possibly a read error. CDR3 bases read: TGTGCCAATAGTATCTCGCTAAGTGCAAGCTCTGGGGCCAACGTC. Translated: CANSISLSASSGANV. The complete CDR3 reads CANSISLSASSGANVLTF. The V gene is TRBV19, the J gene TRBJ2-6; D is undetermined. The sequenced fragment ends 3 residues before the CDR3 boundary, so the rest is inferred from the germline J gene. Per the germline V gene, CDR1 is LNHDA and CDR2 is SQIVND (reference sequence). The CDR3 length is 18 residues.

Remarks on this clone: The read halts 3 residues ahead of the CDR3 end, with the missing end drawn from the germline J gene. The V gene is TRBV5-1, the J gene TRBJ1-2; D not resolved. V lost 1 base, J lost 1 base, and 17 bases lay in between. The CDR3 loop spans 17 amino acids. CDR1 SGHRS and CDR2 YFSETQ come from the germline V gene. The CDR3 loop is CASSLMPGAVINYGYTF. The covered CDR3 bases are TGCGCCAGCAGCTTGATGCCAGGCGCTGTTATTAACTATGGC.

CDR3 protein: CASSVSKEWGPSYGYTF. The DNA read from the CDR3 is TGTGCCAGCAGTGTTTCAAAAGAGTGGGGGCCTAGCTATGGC. The chain uses TRBV2 and TRBJ1-2, with TRBD1 as a possible D gene (6 bases). Read data end 3 residues before the CDR3 end; the end is taken from the germline J gene. Trimming took off 4 bases at V and 4 bases at J, with 22 bases between the two ends. This CDR3 is 17 amino acids long. CDR1 and CDR2 from the germline V gene are SNHLY and FYNNEI. The full variable domain, its missing parts supplied by reference TRBV2 and TRBJ1-2, is EPEVTQTPSHQVTQMGQEVILRCVPISNHLYFYWYRQILGQKVEFLVSFYNNEISEKSEIFDDQFSVERPDGSNFTLKIRSTKLEDSAMYFCASSVSKEWGPSYGYTFGSGTRLTVV.

Turning to this clone: Coverage ceases 3 residues before the CDR3 finishes, and the germline J gene fills in the end. This chain uses TRBV19 with TRBJ1-5, with TRBD1 identical over 7 bases. The junction had 13 bases not matched to a gene; V was cut back by 5 bases and J by 9 bases. The germline gives CDR1 LNHDA, CDR2 SQIVND (reference sequence). CDR3 length equals 15 residues. The part of the CDR3 DNA that was read is TGTGCCAGTAGTCCCCGGGGGACAGTCGAGGCGCCC. Amino acids: CASSPRGTVEAP. The full CDR3 is CASSPRGTVEAPQHF.

A note on this clone: The read ends 3 residues early relative to the CDR3; the germline J gene fills the gap. This chain links TRBV11-2 with TRBJ2-1; D may match TRBD1 or TRBD2 (5 bases each). CDR3 length: 14 residues. Trimming took 5 bases from V and 8 from J, leaving 16 bases between them. CDR1 and CDR2 from the germline V gene are SGHAT and FQNNGV. The DNA read from the CDR3 is TGTGCCAGCAGCCGAATGGGGCCGAGGGATGAG. Protein: CASSRMGPRDE. The whole CDR3 sequence is CASSRMGPRDEQFF.

To note about this clone: The missing CDR3 end, 3 residues past where the read stops, is filled in from the germline J gene. This rearrangement joins TRBV12-3 or TRBV12-4 to TRBJ2-1, with TRBD2 identical over 12 bases. The CDR3 covers 17 residues. With V trimmed by 7 bases and J by 4 bases, 11 bases remained unmatched. CDR3 DNA, as far as it was read: TGTGCCAGCACTCCTAGCGGGAGGGTAGGGGCTTACAATGAG. Amino acid sequence: CASTPSGRVGAYNE. The full CDR3 sequence reads CASTPSGRVGAYNEQFF.

The CDR3 DNA, read in part, is TGTGCCAGCAGTGACAGGGATTCACCC. Translation gives CASSDRDSP. From start to end, the CDR3 is CASSDRDSPLHF. The V gene is TRBV6-1, the J gene TRBJ1-6; D might be TRBD1 (5 bases). Sequencing ends 3 residues short of the CDR3 end; the germline J gene provides the rest. CDR1 and CDR2 (germline): MNHNS, SASEGT. Trimming took off 3 bases at V and 8 bases at J, with 5 bases between the two ends. CDR3 size: 12 residues.

Notes on this clone: From the germline J gene comes the end of the CDR3, since the read stops 3 residues before it. The chain combines TRBV7-9 with TRBJ1-1; TRBD1 is a possible D gene (6 bases). Germline loops: CDR1 SEHNR, CDR2 FQNEAQ (reference sequence). V was trimmed by 6 bases and J by 1 base, leaving 9 bases between them. The CDR3 is 13 residues long. The CDR3 loop is CASRQGGNTEAFF. CDR3 DNA (partial): TGTGCCAGCAGACAAGGGGGGAACACTGAA.

Note on this clone: The read terminates 3 residues before the CDR3 end, so the remaining end is supplied by the germline J gene. The gene calls are TRBV7-6 and TRBJ2-1, with D uncertain. Germline lookup yields CDR1 SGHVS and CDR2 FNYEAQ. Trimming left V 0 bases short and J 0 bases short, with 9 bases between. The CDR3 is 16 amino acids. The part of the CDR3 DNA that was read is TGTGCCAGCAGCTTAGCGACTCCCAGCTCCTACAATGAG. This codes for CASSLATPSSYNE. The full CDR3 reads CASSLATPSSYNEQFF.

About this clone itself: The read comes to an end 3 residues before the CDR3 does, leaving the germline J gene to fill in the end. This sequence joins TRBV12-3 or TRBV12-4 and TRBJ1-2; D unclear. V dropped 3 bases and J dropped 7 bases, with 12 bases sitting between them. There are 13 residues in the CDR3. The CDR3 spells CASSFLRVGGYTF. CDR3 bases read: TGTGCCAGCAGTTTTTTAAGGGTTGGTGGC.

As concerns this clone: The CDR3 extends 3 residues past the end of the read, so its final part is completed from the germline J gene. This chain uses TRBV7-9 with TRBJ1-2; weak D call: TRBD1 (5 bases). The CDR3 covers 13 residues. Germline assignment: CDR1 SEHNR and CDR2 FQNEAQ (reference sequence). The CDR3 bases that were read are TGTGCCAGCAGCTTAGTCCCAGGGCACGAC. This translates into CASSLVPGHD. The CDR3, in full, reads CASSLVPGHDYTF.

As concerns this clone: Read data end 3 residues before the CDR3 end; the end is taken from the germline J gene. The rearrangement links TRBV6-1 to TRBJ2-7, with 8 bases lining up with TRBD1. Germline lookup yields CDR1 MNHNS and CDR2 SASEGT. The J segment lost 3 bases and the V segment lost 0 bases, leaving 4 bases of the junction unmatched. CDR3 length: 15 amino acids. The sequenced CDR3 bases are TGTGCCAGCAGTGAAGCCCGGGACAGGATCTACGAG. Translated: CASSEARDRIYE. Given in full, the CDR3 is CASSEARDRIYEQYF.

Note on this clone: The read terminates 3 residues ahead of where the CDR3 ends, so the germline J gene completes it. V and J are TRBV19 and TRBJ1-2; possibly TRBD1 for D (6 bases). Germline-derived CDR1 and CDR2 are LNHDA and SQIVND (reference sequence). V was trimmed by 6 bases and J by 4 bases, leaving 24 bases between them. There are 17 residues in the CDR3. The CDR3 DNA, read in part, is TGTGCCAGTAGGACAACCGGGACAACCGGATGGGGCTATGGC. This gives the protein CASRTTGTTGWGYG. The complete CDR3 protein is CASRTTGTTGWGYGYTF. The full variable domain, its missing parts supplied by reference TRBV19 and TRBJ1-2, is DGGITQSPKYLFRKEGQNVTLSCEQNLNHDAMYWYRQDPGQGLRLIYYSQIVNDFQKGDIAEGYSVSREKKESFPLTVTSAQKNPTAFYLCASRTTGTTGWGYGYTFGSGTRLTVV.

CDR3 DNA, as far as it was read: TGCAGCGTTGAAAGGGCTCAGAACACTGAA. It specifies CSVERAQNTE. Given in full, the CDR3 is CSVERAQNTEAFF. This rearrangement joins TRBV29-1 to TRBJ1-1, with D unresolved. The read gets to within 3 residues of the CDR3 end, and the germline J gene fills in the rest. The CDR3 contains 13 residues. The germline CDR1 and CDR2 sequences are SQVTM and ANQGSEA. V lost 2 bases and J 1 base, leaving 8 bases between the germline ends.

With respect to this clone: Sequencing ends 3 residues short of the CDR3 end; the germline J gene provides the rest. This chain uses TRBV5-1 with TRBJ1-5, with D possibly TRBD1 on 5 matching bases. The CDR3 runs to 15 residues. Germline V gives CDR1 SGHRS, CDR2 YFSETQ. Between the trimmed V and J ends, which lost 2 bases and 1 base, there was a span of 10 bases. CDR3 in amino acids: CASSLGGGSNQPQHF. The DNA read from the CDR3 is TGCGCCAGCAGCTTAGGCGGGGGAAGCAATCAGCCC. The full variable domain, completed using reference TRBV5-1 and TRBJ1-5, is KAGVTQTPRYLIKTRGQQVTLSCSPISGHRSVSWYQQTPGQGLQFLFEYFSETQRNKGNFPGRFSGRQFSNSRSEMNVSTLELGDSALYLCASSLGGGSNQPQHFGDGTRLSIL.

Points on this clone: The read is 3 residues too short to cover the CDR3 end, so that end is filled in from the germline J gene. The chain couples TRBV12-3 or TRBV12-4 to TRBJ2-3, with 7 bases fitting TRBD2. Trimming cost V 5 bases and J 6 bases; bases outside gene matches: 14. This CDR3 has 16 amino acids. This CDR3 reads CASSQLAFKFGDTQYF. Incomplete CDR3 DNA: TGTGCCAGCAGTCAACTAGCGTTCAAGTTTGGGGATACG.